Below, one T cell receptor (beta chain) is given with its context. The data are from a study of CD8+ T cells in alopecia areata. The germline gives CDR1 SQVTM, CDR2 ANQGSEA. V trimming: 5 bases; J trimming: 2 bases; junction bases outside the gene matches: 5. The length of the CDR3 is 14 residues. RNA was extracted and reverse transcribed into cDNA as the sequencing template. Repertoires were generated with immunoSEQ multiplex PCR, while TCRdb's copy carries only in-frame clones and drops some. The table shows 70,000 to 95,000 clones, with roughly 51% occurring only once. The receptor comes from a human donor with alopecia areata. The sequencing sample was made of NKG2D-high CD8+ T cells sorted from blood. The chain links TRBV29-1 to TRBJ1-4; 7 nucleotides align to TRBD1. CDR3 DNA: TGCAGCGTTTCAGGGGGGCCGACTAATGAAAAACTGTTTTTT. Amino acid sequence: CSVSGGPTNEKLFF.